This T cell receptor beta chain was identified in a study of molecular identifiers for immune sequencing clone quantification. Study-wide results and limits: More than 98% of effector molecules, versus under 1% of naive-cell molecules, belonged to clones above 20 RNA copies. Sharing of a barcode by identical TCR molecules could cause highly expanded clone sizes to be underestimated.

This clonotype occurred many times. Its target is not known. Making the bulk TCR libraries relied on previously described methods and listed TCR primers. TCRdb reanalysed the PCR reads using MiXCR and keeps one entry per CDR3 protein. Of some 680,000 distinct CDR3 sequences detected, about 25% appear once; the ten largest clones hold about 0.73%. Sorted inputs of about 19,000 to 1,100,000 cells, with 10%, 30% or 50% RNA, yielded naive CD8 libraries. Source material: naive CD8+ T cells from blood, with Jurkat cell RNA spiked in. The subset is: FACS-sorted CD8+CD4-CCR7+CD45RA+ naive T cells. This TCR came from a human donor in good health. Some libraries in this study had Jurkat cell RNA spiked in.

This CDR3 is CASSDVENSPLHF. In DNA form, the CDR3 reads TGTGCCAGCAGCGACGTAGAAAATTCACCCCTCCACTTT. J is TRBJ1-6 and V is TRBV12-3 or TRBV12-4; D unclear. The CDR3 length is 13 residues. V lost 6 bases, J lost 7 bases, and 10 bases lay in between.